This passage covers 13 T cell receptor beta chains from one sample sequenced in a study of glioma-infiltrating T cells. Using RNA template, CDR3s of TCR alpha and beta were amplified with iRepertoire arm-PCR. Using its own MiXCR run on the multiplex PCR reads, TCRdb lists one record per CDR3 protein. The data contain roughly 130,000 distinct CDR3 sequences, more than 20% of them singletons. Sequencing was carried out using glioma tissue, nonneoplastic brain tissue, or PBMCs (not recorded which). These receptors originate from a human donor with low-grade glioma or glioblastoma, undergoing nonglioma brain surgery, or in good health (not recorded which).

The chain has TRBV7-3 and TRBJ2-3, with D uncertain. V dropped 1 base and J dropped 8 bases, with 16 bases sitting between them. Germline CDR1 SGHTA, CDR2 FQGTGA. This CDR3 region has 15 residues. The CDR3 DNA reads TGTGCCAGCAGCTTAATGTCCCAAATAGGACCTACGCAGTATTTT. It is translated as CASSLMSQIGPTQYF.

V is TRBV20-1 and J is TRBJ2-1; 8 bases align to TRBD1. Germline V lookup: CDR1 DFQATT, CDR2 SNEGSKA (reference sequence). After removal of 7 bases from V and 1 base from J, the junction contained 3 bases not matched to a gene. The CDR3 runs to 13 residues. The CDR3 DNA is TGCAGTGTAGGACAGGGTTCCTACAATGAGCAGTTCTTC. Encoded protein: CSVGQGSYNEQFF.

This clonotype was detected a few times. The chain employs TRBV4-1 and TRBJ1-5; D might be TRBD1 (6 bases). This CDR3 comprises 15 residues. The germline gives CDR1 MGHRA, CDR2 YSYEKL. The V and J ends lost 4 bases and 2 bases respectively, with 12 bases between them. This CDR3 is CASSRPGAGNQPQHF. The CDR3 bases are TGCGCCAGCAGCCGACCAGGGGCCGGCAATCAGCCCCAGCATTTT.

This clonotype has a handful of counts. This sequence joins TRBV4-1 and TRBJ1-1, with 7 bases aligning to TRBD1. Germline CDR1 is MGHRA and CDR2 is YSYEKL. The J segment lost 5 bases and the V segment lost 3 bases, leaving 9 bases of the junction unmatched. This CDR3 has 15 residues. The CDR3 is CASSQKQGTSTEAFF. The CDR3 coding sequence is TGCGCCAGCAGCCAGAAACAGGGGACGAGTACTGAAGCTTTCTTT.

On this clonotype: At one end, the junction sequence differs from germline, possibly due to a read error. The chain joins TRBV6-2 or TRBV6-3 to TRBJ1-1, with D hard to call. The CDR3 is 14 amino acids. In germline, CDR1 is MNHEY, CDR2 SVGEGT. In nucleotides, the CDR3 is TGTGCCAGCAGTTACGGTCGTCAGAACACTGGAGCTTTCTTT. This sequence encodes CASSYGRQNTGAFF.

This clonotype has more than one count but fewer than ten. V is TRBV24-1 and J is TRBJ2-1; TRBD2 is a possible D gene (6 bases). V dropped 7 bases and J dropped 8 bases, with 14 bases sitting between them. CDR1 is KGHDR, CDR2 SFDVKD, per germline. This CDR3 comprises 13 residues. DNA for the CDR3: TGTGCCACCAGGGGATTTGGGGGGTATGAGCAGTTCTTC. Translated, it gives CATRGFGGYEQFF.

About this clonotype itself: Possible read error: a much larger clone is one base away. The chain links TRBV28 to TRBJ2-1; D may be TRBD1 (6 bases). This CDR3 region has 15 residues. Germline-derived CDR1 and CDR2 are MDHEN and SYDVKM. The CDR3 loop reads CAGSLSGANHNEQFF. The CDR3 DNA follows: TGTGCCGGCAGTTTATCAGGGGCCAACCACAATGAGCAGTTCTTC.

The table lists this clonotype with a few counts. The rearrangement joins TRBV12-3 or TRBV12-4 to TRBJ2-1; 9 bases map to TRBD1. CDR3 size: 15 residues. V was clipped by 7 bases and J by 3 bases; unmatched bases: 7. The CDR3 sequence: CASTGADRGYNEQFF. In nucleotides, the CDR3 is TGTGCCAGCACCGGGGCGGACAGGGGCTACAATGAGCAGTTCTTC.

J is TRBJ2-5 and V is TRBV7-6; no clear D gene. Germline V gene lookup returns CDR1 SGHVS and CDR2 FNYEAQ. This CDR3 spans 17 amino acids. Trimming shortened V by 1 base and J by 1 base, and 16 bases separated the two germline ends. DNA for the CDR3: TGTGCCAGCAGCTTAGAGGTCGTGCGTCTACTCCAAGAGACCCAGTACTTC. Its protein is CASSLEVVRLLQETQYF.

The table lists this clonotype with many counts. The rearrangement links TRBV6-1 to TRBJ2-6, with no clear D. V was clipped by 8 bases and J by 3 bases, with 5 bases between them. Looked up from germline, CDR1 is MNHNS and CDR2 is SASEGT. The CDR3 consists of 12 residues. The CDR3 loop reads CASASGANVLTF. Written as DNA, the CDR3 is TGTGCCAGCGCAAGTGGGGCCAACGTCCTGACTTTC.

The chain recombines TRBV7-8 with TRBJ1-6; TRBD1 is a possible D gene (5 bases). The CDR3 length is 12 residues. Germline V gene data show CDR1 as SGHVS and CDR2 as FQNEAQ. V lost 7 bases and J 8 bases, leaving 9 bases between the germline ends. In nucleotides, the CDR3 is TGTGCCAGCACTGAGGGGTATTCACCCCTCCACTTT. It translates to CASTEGYSPLHF.

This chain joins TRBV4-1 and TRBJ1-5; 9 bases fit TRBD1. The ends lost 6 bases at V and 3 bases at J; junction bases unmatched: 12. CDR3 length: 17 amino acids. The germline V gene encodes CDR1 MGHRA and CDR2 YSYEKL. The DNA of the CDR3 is TGCGCCAGCAGTGGGACAGGGCGAGGGATGAACAATCAGCCCCAGCATTTT. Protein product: CASSGTGRGMNNQPQHF.

CDR3 protein: CASTRDGHTGELFF. The CDR3 nucleotides read TGTGCCAGCACCAGGGATGGGCATACCGGGGAGCTGTTTTTT. V usage is TRBV7-9 and J usage is TRBJ2-2; weak D call: TRBD1 (5 bases). Germline-derived CDR1 and CDR2 are SEHNR and FQNEAQ (reference sequence). V was trimmed by 7 bases and J by 5 bases, leaving 14 bases between them. CDR3 length: 14 residues.